This entry lists 21 T cell receptor beta chains sequenced from one sample in a study of OX40 agonist ivuxolimab in advanced cancers. Clones were read by immunoSEQ multiplex PCR, and TCRdb kept only the in-frame ones, dropping some. The profile shows 50,000 or so clones, 80% to 90% of them singletons. The source was CD4+ or CD8+ T cells sorted from blood, collected in a trial of the OX40 agonist ivuxolimab. Source of these receptors: an adult with an advanced solid tumor such as melanoma, head and neck, liver or kidney cancer.

CDR3 in amino acids: CASTGGENTEAFF. Here the CDR3 DNA reads TGTGCCAGCACCGGGGGGGAGAACACTGAAGCTTTCTTT. The chain combines TRBV2 with TRBJ1-1; D is perhaps TRBD1 (5 bases). The germline V and J ends were trimmed by 7 bases and 1 base, with 10 bases remaining between them. The CDR3 is 13 residues long. Per the germline V gene, CDR1 is SNHLY and CDR2 is FYNNEI.

The chain is built from TRBV6-1 and TRBJ2-5; TRBD2 matches at 10 bases. V shed 8 bases, J shed 2 bases, and the junction held 8 bases outside the gene matches. CDR3 size: 15 residues. Germline CDR1 MNHNS, CDR2 SASEGT. The CDR3 region is CASGRTSGYQETQYF. CDR3 nucleotide sequence: TGTGCCAGCGGCAGGACTAGCGGTTATCAAGAGACCCAGTACTTC.

The V and J genes are TRBV7-9 and TRBJ2-7; TRBD2 might be the D (5 bases). This CDR3 is built from 12 residues. V shed 5 bases and J shed 6 bases, with 11 bases lying between them. In germline, CDR1 is SEHNR, CDR2 FQNEAQ (reference sequence). Here the CDR3 reads CASSPPRGEQYF. The CDR3 nucleotides read TGTGCCAGCAGCCCCCCTCGGGGCGAGCAGTACTTC.

The chain links TRBV9 to TRBJ2-4, with a weak D call TRBD2 (6 bases). Germline CDR1 is SGDLS and CDR2 is YYNGEE. The ends were cut back, 0 bases at V and 7 bases at J, with 17 bases in the middle. The CDR3 sequence is 16 residues long. The CDR3 region is CASSVEPGSVNNIQYF. CDR3 in DNA: TGTGCCAGCAGCGTAGAGCCCGGGAGCGTAAATAACATTCAGTACTTC.

The chain couples TRBV5-1 to TRBJ2-5; 10 nucleotides agree with TRBD2. This CDR3 contains 16 residues. CDR1 is SGHRS, CDR2 YFSETQ, per germline. V lost 1 base and J lost 1; bases outside the gene matches: 4. This CDR3 is CASSLSLAGAQETQYF. The CDR3, as DNA: TGCGCCAGCAGCTTGAGTCTAGCGGGAGCCCAAGAGACCCAGTACTTC.

This chain joins TRBV5-1 and TRBJ1-6; 8 bases are a match to TRBD1. J lost 8 bases, V lost 3 bases, and 7 bases had no gene match. CDR1 and CDR2 from the germline V gene are SGHRS and YFSETQ. The length of the CDR3 is 15 residues. The CDR3 DNA reads TGCGCCAGCAGCTCCGGCCAGGGGGCTTATTCACCCCTCCACTTT. Protein: CASSSGQGAYSPLHF.

CDR3 protein: CASSPRGAGTDTQYF. The DNA for the CDR3 is TGTGCCAGCAGCCCCCGGGGAGCGGGCACAGATACGCAGTATTTT. J is TRBJ2-3 and V is TRBV7-8, with a tentative D call TRBD2 (5 bases). Germline V gives CDR1 SGHVS, CDR2 FQNEAQ. The CDR3 extends over 15 amino acids. V gave up 5 bases and J gave up 1 base, with 13 bases separating them. The whole variable domain, filled in from reference TRBV7-8 and TRBJ2-3, reads GAGVSQSPRYKVAKRGQDVALRCDPISGHVSLFWYQQALGQGPEFLTYFQNEAQLDKSGLPSDRFFAERPEGSVSTLKIQRTQQEDSAVYLCASSPRGAGTDTQYFGPGTRLTVL.

The gene calls are TRBV21-1 and TRBJ2-7; the table gives TRBD2 as D, unverified against the DNA. TRBV21-1 is assigned pseudogene status. The CDR3 is made up of 20 amino acids. CDR3 bases: TGTGCCAGCAGCAACCGCTCTTTCCCGGGACTAGCGATAAGCTCCTACGAGCAGTACTTC. Amino acids: CASSNRSFPGLAISSYEQYF.

This rearrangement joins TRBV11-2 to TRBJ2-3, with D tentatively TRBD2 (5 bases). The CDR3 extends over 14 amino acids. V was shortened by 3 bases and J by 2 bases, with 9 bases between the two germline ends. CDR1 and CDR2 from the germline V gene are SGHAT and FQNNGV. CDR3: CASSFGLNTDTQYF. Here the CDR3 DNA reads TGTGCCAGCAGCTTCGGACTCAACACAGATACGCAGTATTTT.

The gene calls are TRBV7-6 and TRBJ2-5; 10 nucleotides line up with TRBD1. Per the germline V gene, CDR1 is SGHVS and CDR2 is FNYEAQ. The CDR3 extends over 14 amino acids. Trimming at V came to 3 bases and at J to 5 bases, leaving 3 bases not matched to a gene. The CDR3 bases are TGTGCCAGCAGCTTGGGACAGGGGTTGGAGACCCAGTACTTC. Protein sequence: CASSLGQGLETQYF.

This chain links TRBV11-2 with TRBJ2-7; 9 nucleotides agree with TRBD1. There are 15 residues in the CDR3. CDR1 SGHAT and CDR2 FQNNGV come from the germline V gene. V trimming: 5 bases; J trimming: 4 bases; junction bases outside the gene matches: 9. CDR3 DNA sequence: TGTGCCAGCAGCCGGGGCGACAGGGGGTCTTACGAGCAGTACTTC. This translates into CASSRGDRGSYEQYF.

DNA of the CDR3: TGTGCCAGCAGCGGAGGGCCGGAGCAGTACTTC. It translates to CASSGGPEQYF. The gene calls are TRBV11-2 and TRBJ2-7; possibly TRBD2 for D (6 bases). The V end was cut by 5 bases, the J end by 7 bases, with 9 bases between. The CDR3 length is 11 residues. Germline V lookup: CDR1 SGHAT, CDR2 FQNNGV.

This chain links TRBV19 with TRBJ2-5, with 11 bases matching TRBD2. V trimming: 3 bases; J trimming: 5 bases; junction bases outside the gene matches: 17. This CDR3 region has 19 residues. Germline V CDR1 and CDR2: LNHDA, SQIVND (reference sequence). DNA for the CDR3: TGTGCCAGTAGTATGGTCATAGGGCTAGCGGGAGGTTATGGCGAGACCCAGTACTTC. Its protein product is CASSMVIGLAGGYGETQYF.

This chain joins TRBV5-1 and TRBJ2-1, with TRBD2 identical over 7 bases. This CDR3 spans 16 amino acids. Germline V gene lookup returns CDR1 SGHRS and CDR2 YFSETQ. J was trimmed by 6 bases and V by 7 bases; bases with no gene match: 16. The CDR3 region has the DNA TGCGCCAGCGCTCTCACGTGGGGCGGGAGAAGCAATGAGCAGTTCTTC. Protein product: CASALTWGGRSNEQFF.

The rearrangement links TRBV19 to TRBJ2-7; 8 bases line up with TRBD2. V trimming: 5 bases; J trimming: 0 bases; junction bases outside the gene matches: 6. CDR1 is LNHDA, CDR2 SQIVND, per germline (reference sequence). CDR3 size: 15 residues. The CDR3, as DNA: TGTGCCAGTAGTTCGGTCAGCGGGAGCTCCTACGAGCAGTACTTC. This gives the protein CASSSVSGSSYEQYF.

The chain is built from TRBV19 and TRBJ1-5; a weak D match, TRBD1 (5 bases). The CDR3 consists of 18 residues. The ends were cut back, 0 bases at V and 6 bases at J, with 21 bases in the middle. Germline lookup yields CDR1 LNHDA and CDR2 SQIVND (reference sequence). CDR3 sequence reads: CASSIDGQGPGGSQPQHF. In DNA form, the CDR3 reads TGTGCCAGTAGTATAGATGGTCAGGGACCGGGCGGGAGTCAGCCCCAGCATTTT.

The rearrangement joins TRBV7-9 to TRBJ2-1; D uncertain. The CDR3 consists of 12 residues. Trimming took off 5 bases at V and 7 bases at J, with 9 bases between the two ends. Germline-derived CDR1 and CDR2 are SEHNR and FQNEAQ (reference sequence). The CDR3 is CASSRGVNEQFF. The CDR3 coding sequence is TGTGCCAGCAGCCGCGGAGTAAATGAGCAGTTCTTC.

The CDR3 coding sequence is TGTGCCAGCAGAACACTAGGGGGTCTTCCAGAGACCCAGTACTTC. Translated: CASRTLGGLPETQYF. The chain couples TRBV6-1 to TRBJ2-5; possible D gene TRBD1, 6 bases. CDR1 and CDR2 from the germline V gene are MNHNS and SASEGT. The CDR3 consists of 15 residues. V lost 6 bases, J lost 4 bases, and 18 bases lay in between.

The chain employs TRBV21-1 and TRBJ1-2. TRBV21-1 is termed a pseudogene. The CDR3 is 17 residues long. The chain's CDR3 is CASSKKSVHRANYGYTF. CDR3 bases: TGTGCCAGCAGCAAAAAATCCGTACATAGAGCTAACTATGGCTACACCTTC.

This clone was seen only a few times. The chain links TRBV15 to TRBJ2-7; D possibly corresponds to TRBD2 (5 bases). The ends were cut back, 1 base at V and 4 bases at J, with 14 bases in the middle. The CDR3 loop spans 15 amino acids. Germline V CDR1 and CDR2: LNHNV, YYDKDF (reference sequence). The CDR3 nucleotides read TGTGCCACCAGCAGAGCAGGACTCAGCCATTACGAGCAGTACTTC. Protein: CATSRAGLSHYEQYF.

The chain links TRBV5-1 to TRBJ1-2; D is possibly TRBD1 (6 bases). V dropped 2 bases and J dropped 7 bases, with 12 bases sitting between them. From germline, CDR1 is SGHRS and CDR2 YFSETQ. The CDR3 has 13 amino acids. The CDR3: CASSFSGASGYTF. CDR3 sequence (DNA): TGCGCCAGCAGCTTTTCAGGGGCGTCTGGCTACACCTTC.